This TCR beta chain comes out of a study of shared clonotypes between healthy human individuals. A note on this clone: Its target is not known.

V lost 9 bases to trimming and J lost 7 bases, with 18 bases between them. The CDR3 loop spans 14 amino acids. The germline V gene encodes CDR1 MNHEY and CDR2 SVGAGI. Generated by immunoSEQ multiplex PCR, the TCRdb table keeps only in-frame clones and is missing some. The sample contains around 700,000 clones, around three quarters of which appear only once. Study-wide results and caveats: Naive CD4 clonotype sharing across a handful of donors was approximately 5%. Sampling involved blood alone; tissue repertoires likely differ.

The authors divided CD4+ cells into CD45RA+ naive and CD45RA-negative memory subsets. This clonotype originated in a woman aged 25 to 39 in good health. Sequenced material: memory CD4+ T cells sorted from blood. Regarding subset: CD45RA-negative fraction. The rearrangement uses TRBV6-5 and TRBJ1-4; D might be TRBD1 (6 bases). The DNA for the CDR3 is TGTGCCAGTCCACAGGGTCCAGCGAGTGAAAAACTGTTTTTT. Its protein is CASPQGPASEKLFF.